The 25 T cell receptor beta chains below come from one sample, sequenced in a study of cytomegalovirus exposure and HLA in healthy donors (dated by TCRdb to the late 2010s). The library was generated by the immunoSEQ multiplex PCR assay. TCRdb re-hosts the immuneACCESS table, in-frame sequences only. Its copies lack some clones; in the studies checked, an unresolved V gene accounts for under half of them, and the cause for the rest is not known. The sample profile shows 150,000 to 200,000 clones; 75% to 90% of them were found once. Roughly 15% of the sample is held by the ten biggest clonotypes. Input material: PBMCs. The receptors here all came from a young man in good health and CMV-seropositive.

The chain uses TRBV28 and TRBJ1-2; a possible D gene is TRBD1 (6 bases). Trimming pared 8 bases from V and 4 bases from J, leaving 14 bases between. The CDR3 loop spans 13 amino acids. The germline CDR1 and CDR2 sequences are MDHEN and SYDVKM. The CDR3 nucleotides read TGTGCCAGCTCGGGGGGCAGGGGCTATGGCTACACCTTC. It translates to CASSGGRGYGYTF.

The chain recombines TRBV6-6 with TRBJ2-4, with 8 bases that match TRBD1. Germline values: CDR1 MNHNY, CDR2 SVGAGI (reference sequence). J gave up 4 bases and V 6 bases, and 11 bases lay outside the gene matches. The CDR3 runs 16 residues. The CDR3 is CASRPSQGARKNIQYF. CDR3 sequence (DNA): TGTGCCAGCAGACCCTCCCAGGGGGCTCGAAAAAACATTCAGTACTTC.

This clone occurred once. The chain uses TRBV7-9 and TRBJ2-3; D not certain. With 5 bases removed from V and 2 bases from J, the gap between germline ends came to 14 bases. The CDR3 sequence is 15 residues long. CDR1 and CDR2 (germline): SEHNR, FQNEAQ (reference sequence). This chain's CDR3 is CASSPEILSTDTQYF. CDR3 DNA: TGTGCCAGCAGCCCAGAGATACTATCCACAGATACGCAGTATTTT. Full variable domain (remainder filled in from reference TRBV7-9 and TRBJ2-3): DTGVSQNPRHKITKRGQNVTFRCDPISEHNRLYWYRQTLGQGPEFLTYFQNEAQLEKSRLLSDRFSAERPKGSFSTLEIQRTEQGDSAMYLCASSPEILSTDTQYFGPGTRLTVL.

The chain carries TRBV7-9 and TRBJ2-3, with D possibly being TRBD2 (6 bases). Germline V gene sequence: CDR1 SEHNR, CDR2 FQNEAQ (reference sequence). The V end lost 5 bases, the J end lost 6 bases, and 18 bases lay between the germline ends. The CDR3 loop spans 15 amino acids. The CDR3 region has the DNA TGTGCCAGCAGCCAAAACCGGGGGAAAATGGATACGCAGTATTTT. Its protein is CASSQNRGKMDTQYF.

This clone was detected many times. The rearrangement links TRBV28 to TRBJ2-7; D is possibly TRBD2 (6 bases). CDR3 length: 16 amino acids. V was trimmed by 3 bases and J by 2 bases, leaving 17 bases between them. From germline, CDR1 is MDHEN and CDR2 SYDVKM. Here the CDR3 DNA reads TGTGCCAGCAGTTTCGGGTTGGGGACTGCCGCCTACGAGCAGTACTTC. It is translated as CASSFGLGTAAYEQYF.

The CDR3 is CASRPGQLTGELFF. The CDR3 DNA reads TGTGCCAGCAGACCGGGACAGCTCACCGGGGAGCTGTTTTTT. This chain links TRBV28 with TRBJ2-2, with 7 bases fitting TRBD1. The CDR3 length is 14 residues. The V and J ends lost 6 bases and 4 bases, in that order; junction bases with no gene match: 5. Germline CDR1 is MDHEN and CDR2 is SYDVKM.

The V gene is TRBV7-2, the J gene TRBJ2-5; 7 nucleotides align to TRBD2. The V gene's germline CDR1 is SGHTA and CDR2 FQGNSA. This CDR3 region has 14 residues. The J segment lost 5 bases and the V segment lost 4 bases, leaving 7 bases of the junction unmatched. CDR3 protein: CASSSWGGTETQYF. CDR3 nucleotides: TGTGCCAGCAGCTCATGGGGGGGGACTGAGACCCAGTACTTC.

This chain connects TRBV27 to TRBJ2-6; 8 positions match TRBD1. V lost 5 bases, J lost 2 bases, and 5 bases stayed unmatched. CDR3 length equals 16 residues. Looked up from germline, CDR1 is MNHEY and CDR2 is SMNVEV (reference sequence). The chain's CDR3 is CASSLRGLAGANVLTF. The CDR3 DNA follows: TGTGCCAGCAGTCTCAGGGGGCTGGCTGGGGCCAACGTCCTGACTTTC.

The chain employs TRBV7-3 and TRBJ2-2; D is perhaps TRBD1 (5 bases). CDR1 is SGHTA, CDR2 FQGTGA, per germline. The CDR3 spans 14 residues. V lost 5 bases and J lost 4, with 11 bases in between. The CDR3: CASSQGHLTGELFF. CDR3 nucleotides: TGTGCCAGCAGCCAAGGACATCTCACCGGGGAGCTGTTTTTT.

V usage is TRBV11-3 and J usage is TRBJ2-7, with TRBD2 matching 8 bases. With V trimmed by 0 bases and J by 2 bases, 0 bases remained unmatched. The V gene's germline CDR1 is SGHNT and CDR2 YENEEA. This CDR3 comprises 14 residues. This CDR3 is CASSLERGAYEQYF. The CDR3 DNA reads TGTGCCAGCAGCTTAGAGCGGGGGGCCTACGAGCAGTACTTC.

The genes are TRBV28 and TRBJ1-2; possible D gene TRBD1, 5 bases. The CDR3 sequence is 14 residues long. The V gene lost 6 bases and the J gene lost 5 bases, with 16 bases spanning the gap. Germline V gene sequence: CDR1 MDHEN, CDR2 SYDVKM. This CDR3 reads CASSLIGGGYGYTF. The CDR3 nucleotides read TGTGCCAGCAGCTTGATCGGGGGGGGGTATGGCTACACCTTC.

The rearrangement joins TRBV5-1 to TRBJ2-7; 8 positions agree with TRBD1. V was pared by 1 base and J by 5 bases, with 8 bases of the junction left unmatched. This CDR3 comprises 15 residues. The germline V gene encodes CDR1 SGHRS and CDR2 YFSETQ. CDR3 DNA sequence: TGCGCCAGCAGCTTGTCGACAGGGGTAAATGACGAGCAGTACTTC. Its protein product is CASSLSTGVNDEQYF.

The rearrangement links TRBV7-2 to TRBJ1-2, with 7 nucleotides matching TRBD1. V was clipped by 5 bases and J by 8 bases; unmatched bases: 14. The V gene's germline CDR1 is SGHTA and CDR2 FQGNSA. The CDR3 loop spans 15 amino acids. The CDR3 bases are TGTGCCAGCAGCGCTGAAGACCAGGGGGTGAGGGGCTACACCTTC. It is translated as CASSAEDQGVRGYTF.

V is TRBV28 and J is TRBJ1-1; D gene uncertain. V dropped 6 bases and J dropped 2 bases, with 13 bases sitting between them. The V gene's germline CDR1 is MDHEN and CDR2 SYDVKM. CDR3 length: 14 residues. The CDR3 protein is CASRSRGFNTEAFF. DNA for the CDR3: TGTGCCAGCAGATCCCGGGGATTTAACACTGAAGCTTTCTTT. Looking up the rest from reference TRBV28 and TRBJ1-1 gives the full variable domain: DVKVTQSSRYLVKRTGEKVFLECVQDMDHENMFWYRQDPGLGLRLIYFSYDVKMKEKGDIPEGYSVSREKKERFSLILESASTNQTSMYLCASRSRGFNTEAFFGQGTRLTVV.

This sequence joins TRBV5-1 and TRBJ2-2; TRBD1 matches 9 bases. J lost 10 bases, V lost 0 bases, and 16 bases had no gene match. There are 18 residues in the CDR3. In germline, CDR1 is SGHRS, CDR2 YFSETQ. The CDR3 region has the DNA TGCGCCAGCAGCTTGGTGGGACAGGGAAGCGGGAAGGATGAGGAGCTGTTTTTT. Translating gives CASSLVGQGSGKDEELFF. The variable domain in full, completed from reference TRBV5-1 and TRBJ2-2, reads KAGVTQTPRYLIKTRGQQVTLSCSPISGHRSVSWYQQTPGQGLQFLFEYFSETQRNKGNFPGRFSGRQFSNSRSEMNVSTLELGDSALYLCASSLVGQGSGKDEELFFGEGSRLTVL.

This sequence joins TRBV9 and TRBJ2-7, with D perhaps matching TRBD1 (5 bases). The germline gives CDR1 SGDLS, CDR2 YYNGEE. The V gene lost 0 bases and the J gene lost 5 bases, with 15 bases spanning the gap. The CDR3 totals 15 residues. The CDR3 bases are TGTGCCAGCAGCGTAGGTATAGGGGCGGCCCACGAGCAGTACTTC. It specifies CASSVGIGAAHEQYF.

This chain links TRBV11-2 with TRBJ1-3; perhaps TRBD1 as D (6 bases). Germline V gene sequence: CDR1 SGHAT, CDR2 FQNNGV. Trimming removed 3 bases at V and 1 base at J, with 10 bases between. This CDR3 comprises 15 residues. The CDR3 nucleotides read TGTGCCAGCAGCTTCCTACAGGGTTCTGGAAACACCATATATTTT. Protein product: CASSFLQGSGNTIYF.

V and J are TRBV28 and TRBJ1-2; D is possibly TRBD1 (5 bases). The germline V and J ends were trimmed by 2 bases and 4 bases, with 14 bases remaining between them. The CDR3 covers 15 residues. The germline V gene encodes CDR1 MDHEN and CDR2 SYDVKM. Here the CDR3 reads CASSLLGTLLYGYTF. The CDR3 region has the DNA TGTGCCAGCAGTTTACTCGGGACTCTACTCTATGGCTACACCTTC.

The chain is built from TRBV13 and TRBJ2-5; 9 nucleotides align to TRBD2. CDR3 length: 15 amino acids. The V and J ends lost 5 bases and 5 bases, in that order; junction bases with no gene match: 9. Per the germline V gene, CDR1 is PRHDT and CDR2 is FYEKMQ (reference sequence). The CDR3 DNA follows: TGTGCCAGCAGCCCACCGGGACTAGCAAGGGAGACCCAGTACTTC. Its translation is CASSPPGLARETQYF.

V usage is TRBV10-2 and J usage is TRBJ1-2; D is unclear. Trimming shortened V by 0 bases and J by 10 bases, and 15 bases separated the two germline ends. The CDR3 loop spans 14 amino acids. The germline CDR1 and CDR2 sequences are WSHSY and SAAADI. CDR3: CASSESKAGRLYTF. In DNA form, the CDR3 reads TGCGCCAGCAGTGAGTCGAAGGCGGGCAGGCTCTACACCTTC.

This rearrangement joins TRBV5-1 to TRBJ2-5, with 10 bases aligning to TRBD2. The V gene end was trimmed by 1 base and the J gene end by 5 bases; junction bases not matched to a gene: 5. There are 15 residues in the CDR3. Germline values: CDR1 SGHRS, CDR2 YFSETQ. CDR3 protein: CASSLSASGGETQYF. DNA for the CDR3: TGCGCCAGCAGCTTGTCGGCTAGCGGGGGTGAGACCCAGTACTTC. The full variable domain, rest sourced from reference TRBV5-1 and TRBJ2-5, is KAGVTQTPRYLIKTRGQQVTLSCSPISGHRSVSWYQQTPGQGLQFLFEYFSETQRNKGNFPGRFSGRQFSNSRSEMNVSTLELGDSALYLCASSLSASGGETQYFGPGTRLLVL.

The gene calls are TRBV30 and TRBJ1-5; weak D call: TRBD1 (6 bases). The CDR3 spans 13 residues. CDR1 is GTSNPN, CDR2 SVGIG, per germline (reference sequence). With 3 bases removed from V and 3 bases from J, the gap between germline ends came to 9 bases. Here the CDR3 DNA reads TGTGCCTGGAGCGGACAGTACAATCAGCCCCAGCATTTT. It encodes CAWSGQYNQPQHF.

The J gene is TRBJ1-6, the V gene TRBV28; a weak D match, TRBD1 (6 bases). V was pared by 5 bases and J by 6 bases, with 14 bases between. The CDR3 has 15 amino acids. In germline, CDR1 is MDHEN, CDR2 SYDVKM. CDR3 region: CASSPHTGTNSPLHF. CDR3 in DNA: TGTGCCAGCAGTCCACACACAGGGACTAATTCACCCCTCCACTTT.

This clone was found once. The rearrangement uses TRBV6-5 and TRBJ2-3; D is undetermined. The V end was cut by 5 bases, the J end by 4 bases, with 16 bases between. The germline V gene has CDR1 MNHEY and CDR2 SVGAGI. The CDR3 covers 15 residues. CDR3 coding DNA: TGTGCCAGCAGTCTACATCATCTAGTCTCAGATACGCAGTATTTT. The encoded protein is CASSLHHLVSDTQYF.

The chain joins TRBV28 to TRBJ1-1, with D unresolved. Germline CDR1 and CDR2: MDHEN and SYDVKM. Trimming shortened V by 2 bases and J by 1 base, and 11 bases separated the two germline ends. This CDR3 spans 15 amino acids. The CDR3 spells CASSLTVPGNTEAFF. DNA of the CDR3: TGTGCCAGCAGTTTAACGGTTCCCGGGAACACTGAAGCTTTCTTT.